One and the same sample provided the 20 T cell receptor beta chains below, sequenced in a study of blood T cells in healthy people across ages. The second PCR ran roughly 7 to 12 cycles with a sample-barcoded 5' primer and J-beta primers. TCRdb re-derived calls from the 5' RACE reads in MiXCR, one entry per CDR3 protein. The table records about 730,000 distinct CDR3 sequences, 43% of them present only once. The sequenced sample consisted of blood. Receptor source: a woman aged 55-70 years in good health.

The rearrangement uses TRBV7-2 and TRBJ2-2; D not certain. The CDR3 runs to 14 residues. V was clipped by 1 base and J by 9 bases, with 12 bases between them. Germline values: CDR1 SGHTA, CDR2 FQGNSA. The chain's CDR3 is CASSLGLSVRELFF. In DNA, the CDR3 is TGTGCCAGCAGCTTAGGGCTGTCCGTCCGGGAGCTGTTTTTT.

V usage is TRBV4-3 and J usage is TRBJ1-1; D not resolved. CDR1 is LGHNA, CDR2 YSLEER, per germline. This CDR3 spans 16 amino acids. Trimming removed 1 base from V and 1 base from J, with 13 bases in between. The CDR3, as DNA: TGCGCCAGCAGCCAAGGACAAGAGCTGAAGAACACTGAAGCTTTCTTT. It encodes CASSQGQELKNTEAFF.

The chain has TRBV28 and TRBJ1-2; the D gene is possibly TRBD1 (5 bases). V was shortened by 3 bases and J by 3 bases, with 11 bases between the two germline ends. Germline CDR1 reads MDHEN; CDR2 reads SYDVKM. The CDR3 is made up of 14 amino acids. The CDR3 sequence is CASSFSGTDYGYTF. The CDR3, as DNA: TGTGCCAGCAGTTTTTCCGGGACGGACTATGGCTACACCTTC.

The CDR3 region has the DNA TGTGCCAGCAGCTTATCCGCCGGGACCTCGAACACCGGGGAGCTGTTTTTT. Protein sequence: CASSLSAGTSNTGELFF. This chain joins TRBV11-3 and TRBJ2-2; either TRBD1 or TRBD2 may fit D (5 bases each). Germline-derived CDR1 and CDR2 are SGHNT and YENEEA. Deletions cut 2 bases from V and 0 bases from J, with 13 bases between. The CDR3 is made up of 17 amino acids. Using reference TRBV11-3 and TRBJ2-2 for the parts outside the CDR3, the full variable domain is EAGVVQSPRYKIIEKKQPVAFWCNPISGHNTLYWYLQNLGQGPELLIRYENEEAVDDSQLPKDRFSAERLKGVDSTLKIQPAELGDSAVYLCASSLSAGTSNTGELFFGEGSRLTVL.

The V and J genes are TRBV5-1 and TRBJ1-2; 7 bases align to TRBD1. The CDR3 sequence is 15 residues long. CDR1 SGHRS and CDR2 YFSETQ come from the germline V gene. J lost 4 bases, V lost 3 bases, and 9 bases had no gene match. The CDR3 bases are TGCGCCAGCAGCTATGGGGACAGACCCCTCTATGGCTACACCTTC. Translation: CASSYGDRPLYGYTF. Full variable domain (outside the CDR3, taken from reference TRBV5-1 and TRBJ1-2): KAGVTQTPRYLIKTRGQQVTLSCSPISGHRSVSWYQQTPGQGLQFLFEYFSETQRNKGNFPGRFSGRQFSNSRSEMNVSTLELGDSALYLCASSYGDRPLYGYTFGSGTRLTVV.

This clonotype came up a few times. V and J are TRBV9 and TRBJ1-4; D gene ambiguous. The germline CDR1 and CDR2 sequences are SGDLS and YYNGEE. The CDR3 is 14 amino acids. Trimming pared 7 bases from V and 5 bases from J, leaving 15 bases between. The CDR3 sequence is CASSSYGENEKLFF. Written as DNA, the CDR3 is TGTGCCAGCTCATCGTACGGAGAGAATGAAAAACTGTTTTTT.

This chain links TRBV7-2 with TRBJ2-2, with 9 bases fitting TRBD1. The CDR3 totals 16 residues. V shed 2 bases and J 5 bases; nucleotides not matched to a gene: 6. In germline, CDR1 is SGHTA, CDR2 FQGNSA. CDR3 amino acids: CASSLTGQGRTGELFF. CDR3 DNA: TGTGCCAGCAGCTTAACGGGACAGGGTCGAACCGGGGAGCTGTTTTTT.

This rearrangement joins TRBV3-1 to TRBJ2-1; weak D call: TRBD1 (5 bases). The CDR3 sequence is 17 residues long. Germline CDR1 is LGHDT and CDR2 is YNNKEL (reference sequence). V lost 0 bases to trimming and J lost 1 base, with 13 bases between them. CDR3 in amino acids: CASSQEGVVDSYNEQFF. CDR3 DNA: TGTGCCAGCAGCCAAGAAGGGGTGGTCGATTCCTACAATGAGCAGTTCTTC.

This clonotype was counted a few times. The chain links TRBV6-1 to TRBJ2-3; the match to TRBD2 covers 11 bases. Germline V lookup: CDR1 MNHNS, CDR2 SASEGT. J was trimmed by 2 bases and V by 8 bases; bases with no gene match: 3. The CDR3 consists of 14 residues. CDR3 sequence: CASRTSGFTDTQYF. CDR3 bases: TGTGCCAGCCGGACTAGCGGGTTCACAGATACGCAGTATTTT.

There are many counts of this clonotype. For the CDR3, the DNA is TGTGCCAGCAGCGTAGGTGCATCAACCATGGATGGCTACACCTTC. This gives the protein CASSVGASTMDGYTF. V usage is TRBV9 and J usage is TRBJ1-2, with D hard to call. The CDR3 length is 15 residues. V lost 0 bases, J lost 6 bases, and 15 bases lay in between. Germline V CDR1 and CDR2: SGDLS, YYNGEE.

The CDR3 sequence: CASSFLGLDNTGELFF. The CDR3 nucleotides read TGCGCCAGCAGCTTCTTGGGCCTCGACAACACCGGGGAGCTGTTTTTT. The chain employs TRBV5-1 and TRBJ2-2; D gene unclear. This CDR3 has 16 amino acids. Trimming removed 2 bases from V and 2 bases from J, with 13 bases in between. Germline CDR1 and CDR2: SGHRS and YFSETQ.

This chain uses TRBV15 with TRBJ1-2; a weak D match, TRBD1 (5 bases). V lost 4 bases to trimming and J lost 4 bases, with 10 bases between them. The CDR3 runs to 13 residues. Germline CDR1 is LNHNV and CDR2 is YYDKDF (reference sequence). The CDR3: CATSTRDVYGYTF. CDR3 coding DNA: TGTGCCACCAGCACCAGGGATGTCTATGGCTACACCTTC.

On this clonotype itself: Just one base apart from a much larger clone, this may be a read error. The chain has TRBV7-6 and TRBJ2-7; TRBD2 agrees at 14 bases. In germline, CDR1 is SGHVS, CDR2 FNYEAQ. This CDR3 region has 14 residues. The CDR3 loop is CTSSRTSGGYEQYF. In DNA form, the CDR3 reads TGTACCAGCAGCCGGACTAGCGGGGGGTACGAGCAGTACTTC.

This chain links TRBV28 with TRBJ2-6, with 8 bases that match TRBD1. The J segment lost 2 bases and the V segment lost 10 bases, leaving 19 bases of the junction unmatched. This CDR3 is 19 amino acids long. Germline assignment: CDR1 MDHEN and CDR2 SYDVKM. The CDR3 DNA reads as TGTGCCACCGTGGCGGAGTTCGGGACAGGTGGTGCTGGGGCCAACGTCCTGACTTTC. Translation gives CATVAEFGTGGAGANVLTF.

This clonotype was recorded a few times. The V and J genes are TRBV7-9 and TRBJ2-5, with TRBD2 matching over 7 bases. This CDR3 has 13 residues. Trimming at V came to 10 bases and at J to 6 bases, leaving 11 bases not matched to a gene. Germline CDR1 reads SEHNR; CDR2 reads FQNEAQ (reference sequence). The CDR3 reads CATSGGSGKTQYF. Written as DNA, the CDR3 is TGTGCCACCTCGGGAGGAAGCGGGAAGACCCAGTACTTC.

This clonotype was detected many times. This chain's CDR3 is CASSPPPRNVGPGKSYGYTF. CDR3 coding DNA: TGTGCCAGCAGCCCACCCCCGAGAAACGTTGGCCCGGGCAAATCCTATGGCTACACCTTC. The chain couples TRBV12-3 or TRBV12-4 to TRBJ1-2; D unclear. The V and J ends lost 6 bases and 4 bases respectively, with 33 bases between them. There are 20 residues in the CDR3.

This clonotype was seen a few times. The genes are TRBV2 and TRBJ1-4; 8 nucleotides match TRBD1. The CDR3 is 15 amino acids. Trimming removed 4 bases from V and 7 bases from J; junction bases left unmatched: 8. Germline V CDR1 and CDR2: SNHLY, FYNNEI. This CDR3 reads CASSVGQGAVEKLFF. CDR3 nucleotide sequence: TGTGCCAGCAGTGTGGGGCAGGGGGCGGTTGAAAAACTGTTTTTT.

The rearrangement joins TRBV2 to TRBJ2-3; 9 nucleotides line up with TRBD2. There are 14 residues in the CDR3. V lost 7 bases and J lost 4; bases outside the gene matches: 6. Germline CDR1 reads SNHLY; CDR2 reads FYNNEI. CDR3 in DNA: TGTGCCAGCACTGTAGCGGGGGCCGCAGATACGCAGTATTTT. Its translation: CASTVAGAADTQYF.

The CDR3 DNA sequence: TGTGCCACTCAGAGCGGGTCCGAATCGGCAAAACTGTTTTTT. Translated: CATQSGSESAKLFF. This chain uses TRBV25-1 with TRBJ1-4; the D is unclear. V was shortened by 10 bases and J by 10 bases, with 22 bases between the two germline ends. Germline lookup yields CDR1 MGHDK and CDR2 SYGVNS. The length of the CDR3 is 14 residues.

V is TRBV20-1 and J is TRBJ2-3, with TRBD2 matching 10 bases. This CDR3 spans 22 amino acids. The junction had 24 bases not matched to a gene; V was cut back by 3 bases and J by 0 bases. The V gene's germline CDR1 is DFQATT and CDR2 SNEGSKA (reference sequence). The DNA of the CDR3 is TGCAGTGCTAGGGTCCGGACAGGGAGAAAGGCTAGCGGGAGACCGAGCACAGATACGCAGTATTTT. Translated: CSARVRTGRKASGRPSTDTQYF.